One T cell receptor (beta chain) is described in this entry. Per the study methods: The authors estimated nucleated cell counts from reference gene primer amplification. Produced via immunoSEQ multiplex PCR; TCRdb's table is partial and in-frame only. The V and J calls and the clone size are those of that table, but D and trimming were determined from the DNA. The sample shows 160,000 or so clones, roughly 85% of them seen only once. Germline CDR1 is SGHNT and CDR2 is YYREEE (reference sequence). The V end was cut by 5 bases, the J end by 6 bases, with 12 bases between. The CDR3 is 14 residues long. This specimen comes from a study of blood T cell repertoires in COVID-19. Overall study context: COVID-19 samples collected from the United States, Italy and Spain covered acute and convalescent phases. PBMCs, B-cell-depleted T cells, or T cells were the source of the cDNA or gDNA that made up the material.

Seattle enrolled patients during active infection and tracked them longitudinally. The rearrangement uses TRBV5-4 and TRBJ1-6, with a tentative D call TRBD1 (5 bases). The origin of this receptor is a woman between 50 and 59 years old with COVID-19, enrolled during active disease. What was sequenced was peripheral blood. CDR3 DNA sequence: TGTGCCAGCAGAATACAGGCGGTTAATTCACCCCTCCACTTT. Translated, it gives CASRIQAVNSPLHF. Filled out from reference TRBV5-4 and TRBJ1-6, the complete variable domain reads ETGVTQSPTHLIKTRGQQVTLRCSSQSGHNTVSWYQQALGQGPQFIFQYYREEENGRGNFPPRFSGLQFPNYSSELNVNALELDDSALYLCASRIQAVNSPLHFGNGTRLTVT.